The 18 T cell receptor beta chains below were found in one sample sequenced in a study of control samples from healthy donors and cancer patients. Produced via immunoSEQ multiplex PCR; TCRdb's table is partial and in-frame only. The sample yields approximately 170,000 clones, 90% seen once. The sample was blood. All receptors derive from a woman aged 50 to 60 in good health.

The rearrangement links TRBV15 to TRBJ1-5, with no clear D. Germline CDR1 LNHNV, CDR2 YYDKDF (reference sequence). Trimming removed 3 bases from V and 6 bases from J, with 9 bases in between. The CDR3 sequence is 13 residues long. Written as DNA, the CDR3 is TGTGCCACCAGCAGCCACCCGGGTCAGCCCCAGCATTTT. As protein: CATSSHPGQPQHF.

The V call is TRBV20-1, the J call TRBJ1-2; unclear D gene. V gave up 6 bases and J gave up 5 bases, with 10 bases separating them. Germline CDR1 is DFQATT and CDR2 is SNEGSKA (reference sequence). This CDR3 spans 11 amino acids. CDR3 sequence reads: CSAGWKYGYTF. Written as DNA, the CDR3 is TGCAGTGCGGGGTGGAAGTATGGCTACACCTTC.

The rearrangement uses TRBV2 and TRBJ1-2; no clear D gene. CDR1 is SNHLY and CDR2 is FYNNEI in the germline V gene. The CDR3 runs to 13 residues. The V end lost 6 bases, the J end lost 2 bases, and 10 bases lay between the germline ends. The CDR3 spells CASSRAENYGYTF. CDR3 bases: TGTGCCAGCAGCCGAGCAGAGAACTATGGCTACACCTTC.

CDR3: CASTTTGGANEKLFF. DNA for the CDR3: TGTGCCAGTACCACAACAGGGGGGGCTAATGAAAAACTGTTTTTT. The chain carries TRBV19 and TRBJ1-4; 8 bases align to TRBD1. The germline gives CDR1 LNHDA, CDR2 SQIVND (reference sequence). The CDR3 totals 15 residues. Losses at the gene ends were 7 bases for V and 3 bases for J; bases not matched to a gene: 7.

This rearrangement joins TRBV6-5 to TRBJ2-1; weak D call: TRBD1 (6 bases). CDR3 length equals 15 residues. Trimming pared 5 bases from V and 5 bases from J, leaving 16 bases between. CDR1 and CDR2 from the germline V gene are MNHEY and SVGAGI. The CDR3, as DNA: TGTGCCAGCAGTAACCAAGGGGGATTTAACAATGAGCAGTTCTTC. Translation gives CASSNQGGFNNEQFF.

This chain uses TRBV5-4 with TRBJ1-1; D gene unclear. Per germline, CDR1 SGHNT and CDR2 YYREEE (reference sequence). The CDR3 is made up of 12 amino acids. Trimming stripped 0 bases from V and 6 bases from J, with 6 bases between. The CDR3 region is CASSLAGSEAFF. The CDR3 DNA reads as TGTGCCAGCAGCTTGGCGGGCTCTGAAGCTTTCTTT.

V and J are TRBV18 and TRBJ1-1, with D perhaps matching TRBD1 (5 bases). Germline CDR1 reads KGHSH; CDR2 reads LQKENI. This CDR3 is built from 14 residues. V lost 6 bases and J 6 bases, leaving 17 bases between the germline ends. CDR3 amino acids: CASSRGLRAAEAFF. Written as DNA, the CDR3 is TGTGCCAGCTCGAGGGGTCTCCGAGCCGCTGAAGCTTTCTTT. The whole variable domain, remainder taken from reference TRBV18 and TRBJ1-1, is NAGVMQNPRHLVRRRGQEARLRCSPMKGHSHVYWYRQLPEEGLKFMVYLQKENIIDESGMPKERFSAEFPKEGPSILRIQQVVRGDSAAYFCASSRGLRAAEAFFGQGTRLTVV.

This clone occurred once. The rearrangement joins TRBV4-3 to TRBJ2-3, with TRBD1 matching over 8 bases. V gave up 0 bases and J gave up 0 bases; unmatched junction bases: 5. The CDR3 totals 17 residues. Germline V gene data show CDR1 as LGHNA and CDR2 as YSLEER. The CDR3 region has the DNA TGCGCCAGCAGCCAAGATCCCCGGGACAGGAGCACAGATACGCAGTATTTT. Its translation is CASSQDPRDRSTDTQYF.

The chain recombines TRBV7-2 with TRBJ1-5; D gene ambiguous. The V gene's germline CDR1 is SGHTA and CDR2 FQGNSA. V dropped 5 bases and J dropped 2 bases, with 16 bases sitting between them. There are 16 residues in the CDR3. The CDR3 loop is CASSPAFSPGNQPQHF. The CDR3 DNA reads TGTGCCAGCAGCCCGGCCTTTTCGCCAGGCAATCAGCCCCAGCATTTT.

The chain employs TRBV21-1 and TRBJ1-4. TRBV21-1 is a known pseudogene. This CDR3 has 15 amino acids. The CDR3: CASSKASRGGEKLFF. CDR3 nucleotide sequence: TGTGCCAGCAGCAAAGCTAGCAGGGGAGGAGAAAAACTGTTTTTT.

The table lists this clone with a count of one. This sequence joins TRBV5-1 and TRBJ1-2; 9 nucleotides agree with TRBD1. The ends lost 4 bases at V and 8 bases at J; junction bases unmatched: 12. The CDR3 runs to 15 residues. CDR1 and CDR2 (germline): SGHRS, YFSETQ. The CDR3 is CASSADVSTGGGYTF. The CDR3, as DNA: TGCGCCAGCAGCGCGGACGTAAGCACAGGGGGCGGCTACACCTTC.

This chain links TRBV6-1 with TRBJ1-5, with TRBD1 matching over 7 bases. Germline V gene sequence: CDR1 MNHNS, CDR2 SASEGT. The CDR3 loop spans 18 amino acids. After removal of 1 base from V and 7 bases from J, the junction contained 16 bases not matched to a gene. This CDR3 is CASSEGEGWRGQGQPQHF. CDR3 nucleotide sequence: TGTGCCAGCAGTGAAGGGGAGGGGTGGAGGGGGCAGGGACAGCCCCAGCATTTT.

The chain uses TRBV9 and TRBJ1-1; 7 bases map to TRBD1. The CDR3 loop spans 16 amino acids. Germline V lookup: CDR1 SGDLS, CDR2 YYNGEE. Trimming at V came to 4 bases and at J to 4 bases, leaving 13 bases not matched to a gene. This CDR3 reads CASSPISGGSGTEAFF. The CDR3 DNA sequence: TGTGCCAGCAGCCCAATTTCAGGGGGTAGCGGCACTGAAGCTTTCTTT.

This clone was recorded once. The gene calls are TRBV4-1 and TRBJ2-5; D not resolved. This CDR3 has 13 residues. Trimming cost V 3 bases and J 7 bases, with 12 bases left between them. CDR1 is MGHRA and CDR2 is YSYEKL in the germline V gene. DNA for the CDR3: TGCGCCAGCAGCCATGACTTGGACGGGACCCAGTACTTC. Amino acids: CASSHDLDGTQYF.

This clone turned up a few times. The V and J genes are TRBV28 and TRBJ1-5; 8 nucleotides line up with TRBD1. J was trimmed by 6 bases and V by 2 bases; bases with no gene match: 6. The length of the CDR3 is 15 residues. Germline CDR1 reads MDHEN; CDR2 reads SYDVKM. Here the CDR3 reads CASSLGQGAFQPQHF. The CDR3 bases are TGTGCCAGCAGTTTAGGGCAGGGGGCCTTTCAGCCCCAGCATTTT.

The rearrangement links TRBV7-9 to TRBJ2-7; D is uncertain. The CDR3 extends over 16 amino acids. Germline V gene lookup returns CDR1 SEHNR and CDR2 FQNEAQ (reference sequence). V lost 6 bases, J lost 2 bases, and 20 bases lay in between. The chain's CDR3 is CASSFSSRTGTYEQYF. CDR3 coding DNA: TGTGCCAGCAGTTTTAGCAGCCGGACCGGCACCTACGAGCAGTACTTC.

V gene TRBV9 combines with J gene TRBJ2-2; TRBD2 aligns across 8 bases. The V gene end was trimmed by 4 bases and the J gene end by 6 bases; junction bases not matched to a gene: 8. CDR3 size: 15 residues. Germline lookup yields CDR1 SGDLS and CDR2 YYNGEE. CDR3 sequence reads: CASSPLAGGSGELFF. The CDR3 DNA reads TGTGCCAGCAGCCCCCTCGCGGGAGGATCCGGGGAGCTGTTTTTT.

This chain connects TRBV5-1 to TRBJ2-7; 8 bases match TRBD1. The germline V gene encodes CDR1 SGHRS and CDR2 YFSETQ. V shed 0 bases, J shed 4 bases, and the junction held 3 bases outside the gene matches. This CDR3 spans 14 amino acids. The CDR3 DNA is TGCGCCAGCAGCTTGGCCGACAGGGGTTACGAGCAGTACTTC. This encodes CASSLADRGYEQYF.